This is a list of T cell receptor beta chains from one sample in a study of EBV T-cell therapy then PD-1 blockade in nasopharyngeal carcinoma. Libraries were prepared by immunoSEQ multiplex PCR; TCRdb keeps only in-frame clonotypes and omits some of them. The sample carries over 15,000 clones, roughly 83% recorded once. These receptors lack a known antigen. Material: CD8+ T cells from blood, obtained at approximately day 31 from a patient whose treatment included autologous EBV-specific T cells and nivolumab. These receptors originate from a middle-aged man with nasopharyngeal carcinoma. The CDR3 runs from the conserved cysteine through the conserved F or W.

CDR3 protein: CASRSSGGGYEQYF
V gene: TRBV27

CDR3 protein: CALPGQGNQPQHF
V gene: TRBV7-9

CDR3 protein: CASRSLSSYEQYF
V gene: TRBV27

CDR3 protein: CASSYSTVNTEAFF
V gene: TRBV6-5

CDR3 protein: CASSLGGGSAYEQYF
V gene: TRBV7-9

CDR3 protein: CASSLGQGGDGYTF
V gene: TRBV7-9

CDR3 protein: CASSPQTGEDEQYF
V gene: TRBV9

CDR3 protein: CASSPSGGAADTQYF
V gene: TRBV6-4

CDR3 protein: CASSVGADTQYF
V gene: TRBV9

CDR3 protein: CASSPPPSGETTNEKLFF
V gene: TRBV18

CDR3 protein: CASSFPRQGYNEQFF
V gene: TRBV28

CDR3 protein: CASSQRGLVKETQYF
V gene: TRBV3-1/TRBV3-2

CDR3 protein: CASSTGTGNQPQHF
V gene: TRBV7-9

CDR3 protein: CASSLVYIKLYSNQPQHF
V gene: TRBV5-6

CDR3 protein: CASSQTSGSSYEQYF
V gene: TRBV6-5

CDR3 protein: CASSFRGRNTEAFF
V gene: TRBV11-1

CDR3 protein: CSAGTGEFAGYTF
V gene: TRBV29-1

CDR3 protein: CASSQILGETQYF
V gene: TRBV4-1

CDR3 protein: CASSPRHANYGYTF
V gene: TRBV7-8

CDR3 protein: CASSTPGVYGVKNIQYF
V gene: TRBV19

CDR3 protein: CASSLEALHNSPLHF
V gene: TRBV5-8

CDR3 protein: CASSLLPGTGGHEQYF
V gene: TRBV27

CDR3 protein: CASSSWDESTDTQYF
V gene: TRBV11-2

CDR3 protein: CASSERITDTQYF
V gene: TRBV6-4

CDR3 protein: CASSSLTGIPTEAFF
V gene: TRBV7-8

CDR3 protein: CASSYRLENEQFF
V gene: TRBV6-9

CDR3 protein: CASSDQGGSNEKLFF
V gene: TRBV2

CDR3 protein: CASSLFSSGSTDTQYF
V gene: TRBV27

CDR3 protein: CASSHEFSGAGTQYF
V gene: TRBV3-1/TRBV3-2

CDR3 protein: CASSDLLGDSTDTQYF
V gene: TRBV2

CDR3 protein: CASSPSSGVGYTF
V gene: TRBV13

CDR3 protein: CASSFPRGGENSPLHF
V gene: TRBV6-5

CDR3 protein: CASSLTAGDAQDYGYTF
V gene: TRBV6-2/TRBV6-3

CDR3 protein: CASSQDHAGLAGFEQFF
V gene: TRBV4-3

CDR3 protein: CGGNSGNTIYF
V gene: TRBV29-1

CDR3 protein: CASSDPGQDYYGYTF
V gene: TRBV6-6

CDR3 protein: CASSYSGNTIYF
V gene: TRBV28

CDR3 protein: CASSLLGEEGTQYF
V gene: TRBV27

CDR3 protein: CASSLAGQGEDQPQHF
V gene: TRBV7-9

CDR3 protein: CASSLKGYGYTF
V gene: TRBV7-9

CDR3 protein: CASSYSRPGSYEQYF
V gene: TRBV6-6

CDR3 protein: CASRLRRGRSYEQYF
V gene: TRBV28

CDR3 protein: CASRGYGGGGSPLHF
V gene: TRBV19

CDR3 protein: CASSQFKIGVGDTQYF
V gene: TRBV4-1